This TCR beta chain was profiled in a study of beta chain features in type 1 diabetes. The wider study: Sorted cells from all samples, numbering about 98 million, were examined.

This clone was seen only a few times. Expressed TCRB transcripts were sequenced, since all the RNA that had been isolated was reverse transcribed. Here immunoSEQ multiplex PCR was the method, and the copy in TCRdb shows in-frame clones only, minus some. Among approximately 170,000 clones listed, about 9.8% were seen once. The CDR3 contains 19 residues. Germline V gene sequence: CDR1 LGHNA, CDR2 YNFKEQ. The trim removed 0 bases at V and 8 bases at J, leaving 10 bases unmatched. The receptor was derived from a woman aged 18-30 years in good health. The sample consisted of central memory CD4+ T cells from blood. The rearrangement links TRBV4-2 to TRBJ2-1; TRBD2 matches 16 bases. Here the CDR3 DNA reads TGTGCCAGCAGCCAAGAGGGGACTAGCGGGGGGGCAATGGCTCATGAGCAGTTCTTC. This encodes CASSQEGTSGGAMAHEQFF.